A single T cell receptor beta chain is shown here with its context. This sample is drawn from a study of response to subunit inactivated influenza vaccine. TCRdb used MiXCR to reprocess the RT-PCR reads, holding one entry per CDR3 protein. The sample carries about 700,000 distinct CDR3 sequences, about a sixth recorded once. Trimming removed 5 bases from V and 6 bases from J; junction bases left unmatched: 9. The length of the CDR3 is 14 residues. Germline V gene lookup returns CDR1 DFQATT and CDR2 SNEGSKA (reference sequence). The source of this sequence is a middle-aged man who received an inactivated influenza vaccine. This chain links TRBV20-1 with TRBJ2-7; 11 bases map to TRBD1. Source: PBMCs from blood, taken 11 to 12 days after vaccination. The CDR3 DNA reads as TGCAGTGCTCATACCGGGACAGGGGGTCTCGAGCAGTACTTC. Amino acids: CSAHTGTGGLEQYF.